This T cell receptor beta chain was sequenced in a study of T-cell memory formation after mild COVID-19. Whole-study context: Largely, TCR clusters stayed within a single donor.

TCRdb re-called the 5' RACE reads through MiXCR, storing one row per CDR3 protein. Counted here are 400,000 to 500,000 distinct CDR3 sequences, 20% occurring once; the ten biggest clones make up around 8.4%. With respect to this clonotype: Antigen specificity is unknown.

Findings and caveats of the study: Balance between CD4 and CD8 was seen in clones contracting day 15 to 85, and a CD4+ lean was seen in later expanders.

This TCR derives from an adult woman who had mild COVID-19 (a few samples of this study predate the infection). Cell type and time point are not known. The sequenced sample consisted of PBMCs or a T cell subset sorted from them (not recorded which).

CDR3 region: CASSLTGWSNQPQHF. Here the CDR3 DNA reads TGTGCCAGCAGCCTGACAGGGTGGAGCAATCAGCCCCAGCATTTT. The rearrangement joins TRBV12-3 or TRBV12-4 to TRBJ1-5; TRBD1 matches at 7 bases. CDR3 length: 15 residues. The junction had 6 bases not matched to a gene; V was cut back by 6 bases and J by 1 base.